This T cell receptor (beta chain) was profiled in a study of OX40 agonist ivuxolimab in advanced cancers. Study context: Past anti-PD-1, anti-PD-L1 or anti-CTLA-4 therapy was accepted, and 30% to 50% had received some. Findings and limits, study-wide: In a subset of nonresponders, normalized T-cell clonal expansion was also low.

The data were produced by immunoSEQ multiplex PCR, yet TCRdb's version contains in-frame clones alone and is incomplete. The table lists about 80,000 clones, around four fifths of them singletons, with just under 25% in the top ten. Germline V lookup: CDR1 SGHRS, CDR2 YFSETQ. This CDR3 is built from 15 residues. V was shortened by 1 base and J by 0 bases, with 10 bases between the two germline ends. Blood samples were obtained at baseline, cycle 4 day 1, and cycle 7 day 1. About this clone itself: Its antigen is still unknown.

The receptor's source is an adult with an advanced solid tumor such as melanoma, head and neck, liver or kidney cancer. This specimen was CD4+ or CD8+ T cells sorted from blood, taken in a trial of the OX40 agonist ivuxolimab. The chain uses TRBV5-1 and TRBJ1-1; D not certain. The CDR3, as DNA: TGCGCCAGCAGCTTGTCTAGCAGTATGAACACTGAAGCTTTCTTT. Its translation: CASSLSSSMNTEAFF.